The clone carrying this T cell receptor (beta chain) was counted a few times. Its antigen is not known. TCRdb reprocessed the 5' RACE reads via MiXCR and lists one record per CDR3 protein. The sample holds about 70,000 distinct CDR3 sequences; around 5% are singletons and the top ten take 2% to 2.5%. The sample comes from a study of neurological immune-mediated disorders. Findings and caveats of the study: Subjects shared no identical expanded-clone CDR3 amino acid sequences, suggesting private TCR-beta repertoires in all groups.

For the unsorted libraries, 2 million PBMCs stored at -80 C served as input. CDR3 length: 12 residues. Between the trimmed V and J ends, which lost 0 bases and 6 bases, there was a span of 7 bases. The germline CDR1 and CDR2 sequences are SGHRS and YFSETQ. The TCR was taken from a woman between 65 and 79 years old with multiple sclerosis. The chain is built from TRBV5-1 and TRBJ2-7, with a weak D call TRBD2 (5 bases). Specimen: PBMCs. The CDR3 reads CASSLVAGEQYF. The CDR3, as DNA: TGCGCCAGCAGCTTGGTGGCGGGCGAGCAGTACTTC.